Here is one T cell receptor beta chain with its context. The antigen remains undetermined. These data are taken from a study of graft-versus-host responses after intestinal transplantation. About the research overall: Recipients obtained multivisceral, liver-intestinal, or isolated intestinal transplants. Points from the study as a whole: Recipient marrow harbored GvH clones, some of which surfaced first in ileum or blood.

The CDR3 spans 15 residues. J was trimmed by 1 base and V by 6 bases; bases with no gene match: 4. Germline lookup yields CDR1 SNHLY and CDR2 FYNNEI. TCRdb's copy holds only in-frame clones and misses some; the assay was immunoSEQ multiplex PCR. The sample includes about 40,000 clones, under 95% of them seen just once. The gene calls are TRBV2 and TRBJ1-5; 9 bases are a match to TRBD1. The sequencing used PBMCs, collected roughly 300 days after intestinal transplant. This sequence originates from a human patient who received an intestinal transplant, so some T cells may come from the graft donor. CDR3 coding DNA: TGTGCCAGCAGGGACAGGGGAGGGAGCAATCAGCCCCAGCATTTT. It is translated as CASRDRGGSNQPQHF.